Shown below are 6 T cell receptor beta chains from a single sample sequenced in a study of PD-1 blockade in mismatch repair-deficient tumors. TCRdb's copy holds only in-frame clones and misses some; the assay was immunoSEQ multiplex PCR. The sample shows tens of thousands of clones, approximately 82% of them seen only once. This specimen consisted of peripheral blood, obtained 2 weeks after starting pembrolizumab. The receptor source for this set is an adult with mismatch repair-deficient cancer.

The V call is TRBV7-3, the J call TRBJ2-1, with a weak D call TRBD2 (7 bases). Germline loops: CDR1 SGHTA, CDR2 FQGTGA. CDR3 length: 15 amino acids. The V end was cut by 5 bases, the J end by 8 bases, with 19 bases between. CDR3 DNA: TGTGCCAGCAGCATAGGGGGAGGGCTAGCTGATGAGCAGTTCTTC. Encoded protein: CASSIGGGLADEQFF.

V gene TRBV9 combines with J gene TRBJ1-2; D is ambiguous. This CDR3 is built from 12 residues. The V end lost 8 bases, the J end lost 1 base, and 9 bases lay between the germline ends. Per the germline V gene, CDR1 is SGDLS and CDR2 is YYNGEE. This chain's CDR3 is CASTQDNYGYTF. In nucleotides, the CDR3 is TGTGCCAGTACCCAGGATAACTATGGCTACACCTTC.

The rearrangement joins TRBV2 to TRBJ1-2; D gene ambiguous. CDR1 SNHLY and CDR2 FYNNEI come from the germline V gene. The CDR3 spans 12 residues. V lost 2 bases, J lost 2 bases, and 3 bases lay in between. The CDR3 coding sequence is TGTGCCAGCAGTGAATCAAACTATGGCTACACCTTC. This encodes CASSESNYGYTF.

This chain's CDR3 is CASSLGGHSYEQYF. CDR3 nucleotide sequence: TGCGCCAGCAGCTTGGGTGGACACAGCTACGAGCAGTACTTC. J is TRBJ2-7 and V is TRBV5-1; D perhaps matches TRBD1 (5 bases). Germline V gives CDR1 SGHRS, CDR2 YFSETQ. The germline V and J ends were trimmed by 0 bases and 3 bases, with 10 bases remaining between them. This CDR3 is 14 amino acids long.

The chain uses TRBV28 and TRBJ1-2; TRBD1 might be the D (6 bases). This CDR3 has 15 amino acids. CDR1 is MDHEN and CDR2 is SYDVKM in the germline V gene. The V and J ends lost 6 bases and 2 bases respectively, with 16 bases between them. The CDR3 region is CASSSPRQVNYGYTF. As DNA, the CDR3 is TGTGCCAGCAGCTCCCCGCGACAGGTCAACTATGGCTACACCTTC.

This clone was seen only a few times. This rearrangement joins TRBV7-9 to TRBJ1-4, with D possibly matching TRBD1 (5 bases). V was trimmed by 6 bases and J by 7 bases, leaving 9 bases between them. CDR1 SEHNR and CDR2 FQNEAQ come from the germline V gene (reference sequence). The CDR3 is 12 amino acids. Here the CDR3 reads CASSPGSEKLFF. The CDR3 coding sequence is TGTGCCAGCAGTCCAGGGAGTGAAAAACTGTTTTTT.